What follows is one TCR beta chain and its context. No cognate antigen has been identified for it. Base quality data are lacking; no much larger clone is found one base away. Explained via the paper, the time point label denotes: about a year on ibrutinib. For TCR beta library preparation, approximately 1.8 micrograms of genomic DNA was extracted from cryopreserved PBMCs. Longitudinal blood samples from CLL patients on ibrutinib monotherapy were analyzed using high-throughput TCR beta sequencing. The patients were enrolled in a single-center, open-label phase 2 trial of ibrutinib monotherapy. The sample originates from a study of cytotoxic CD8 clonotypes in ibrutinib-treated CLL (dated by TCRdb to the early 2020s). Regarding the complete study: The cohort included some 14 treatment-naive and 11 relapsed/refractory patients; about 18 were IGHV unmutated. On average, each sample yielded approximately 250,000 productive templates and under 95,000 productive rearrangements. Patients were still on ibrutinib when every remission and progressive disease sample was collected. Cryopreserved peripheral blood mononuclear cells were collected before treatment, at response, and at either disease progression or sustained remission. Responses were partial in 24 patients and complete in 2; after median around 65 months follow-up, some 15 stayed in remission and 12 progressed. Of the approximately 90 participants in the trial, about two dozen had longitudinal samples available. Samples at response were collected after a median of about 12 months of treatment, with a range of roughly 6 to 40 months. What the study reported, not specific to this receptor: At ibrutinib response clonality went up, during sustained remission it held steady, and at progression it dropped back toward baseline. At baseline, clonality was higher than in age-matched healthy donors and showed a strong correlation with circulating CD8+ T-cell counts. Lymph node repertoires were not examined, and the timing of sampling was not matched between patients in sustained remission and those whose disease progressed. Public clonotypes were rare and either shrank or stayed stable during treatment, and the rise in clonality at ibrutinib response reflected expansion of private clonotypes.

As encoded in the germline V gene, CDR1 is SGHVS while CDR2 is FNYEAQ. From cysteine to phenylalanine, the CDR3 is 15 amino acids long. Only the CDR3 DNA is retained, 45 bases long and in frame from the first base. V is reduced by 8 bases and J by 2 bases, leaving a spacing of 19 bases between them. Each clonotype received, on average, approximately 9.9x coverage in deep resolution sequencing performed on a MiSeq, where the target depth lay between 1 in 1 million and 1 in 200,000 T cells. TCR beta libraries were generated with the immunoSEQ hsTCRB Kit. As for the original processing: ImmunoSEQ Data Assistant and ImmunoSEQ Analyzer were used for data analysis, and V, D and J genes were assigned according to IMGT definitions. Clonality, with values ranging from 0 to 1, was calculated as one minus the normalized Shannon entropy of productive rearrangement frequencies. Only overrepresented clonotypes making up at least 0.05% of each patient's repertoire were included in the public clonotype analysis. Repertoires from some twelve age-matched healthy donors in immuneACCESS were used as clonality controls. TCRdb took over this immuneACCESS table, retaining in-frame rearrangements with V and J assigned. Such tables are incomplete; in checked studies, under half of the missing clones stem from an unresolved V gene, and the remainder is unexplained. From that table come the V and J calls and clone size; the DNA was used to work out D and trimming. The sample includes under 200,000 clones, with roughly four fifths observed a single time. The ten largest account for roughly 1.9% of the sample.

The sequence joins TRBV7-6 to TRBJ2-7; perhaps TRBD2 is the D gene, with 5 bases matching. This material consisted of PBMCs, taken after 12 months of ibrutinib treatment. The TCR originated in a human donor with chronic lymphocytic leukemia. The CDR3 region: CASAPTGNEAYEQYF. The DNA sequence is given as TGTGCCAGCGCCCCCACGGGGAACGAAGCCTACGAGCAGTACTTC.